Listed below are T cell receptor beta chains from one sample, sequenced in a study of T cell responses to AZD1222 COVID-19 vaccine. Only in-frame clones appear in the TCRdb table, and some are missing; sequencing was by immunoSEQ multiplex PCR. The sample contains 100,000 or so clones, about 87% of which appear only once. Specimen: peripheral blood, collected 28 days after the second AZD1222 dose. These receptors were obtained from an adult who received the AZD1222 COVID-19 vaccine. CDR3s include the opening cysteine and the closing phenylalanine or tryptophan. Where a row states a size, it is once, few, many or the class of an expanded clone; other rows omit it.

CDR3: CSAPTGSYNEQFF
V: TRBV29-1
size: -
J: TRBJ2-1

CDR3: CASSQYWSGRLQDEQFF
V: TRBV4-2
size: -
J: TRBJ2-1

CDR3: CASSVAGTSLYEQYF
V: TRBV9
size: -
J: TRBJ2-7

CDR3: CASSPPRGSFYEQFF
V: TRBV5-4
size: -
J: TRBJ2-1

CDR3: CSASYGPHYTF
V: TRBV20-1
size: -
J: TRBJ1-2

CDR3: CASRRTAGGGYTF
V: TRBV28
size: few
J: TRBJ1-2

CDR3: CASRTGTGAPLSRAFF
V: TRBV6-6
size: -
J: TRBJ1-1

CDR3: CASSLSRSPFGNSPLHF
V: TRBV27
size: -
J: TRBJ1-6

CDR3: CASSSGLEKQETQYF
V: TRBV5-4
size: -
J: TRBJ2-5

CDR3: CASSPRGGLDEQYF
V: TRBV19
size: -
J: TRBJ2-7

CDR3: CASSPRGARQPQHF
V: TRBV6-5
size: -
J: TRBJ1-5

CDR3: CASSLLTQAQAFF
V: TRBV28
size: -
J: TRBJ1-1

CDR3: CASSRYPSEQYF
V: TRBV12-3/TRBV12-4
size: -
J: TRBJ2-7

CDR3: CASSLYYTGQGHSNQPQHF
V: TRBV19
size: -
J: TRBJ1-5

CDR3: CASSLGTPVTEAFF
V: TRBV5-5
size: once
J: TRBJ1-1

CDR3: CASSLGQGASTGELFF
V: TRBV7-6
size: -
J: TRBJ2-2

CDR3: CASRDYNEQFF
V: TRBV28
size: -
J: TRBJ2-1

CDR3: CASSARLAGVNEQFF
V: TRBV9
size: -
J: TRBJ2-1

CDR3: CASSDNRILSSPLHF
V: TRBV6-1
size: -
J: TRBJ1-6

CDR3: CASSYFGRGASYEQYF
V: TRBV6-5
size: -
J: TRBJ2-7

CDR3: CASSDPRGLAGELFF
V: TRBV25-1
size: -
J: TRBJ2-2

CDR3: CASSRQRANTGELFF
V: TRBV7-8
size: -
J: TRBJ2-2

CDR3: CASSQLLETEAFF
V: TRBV5-6
size: -
J: TRBJ1-1

CDR3: CSVTDRVGSPLHF
V: TRBV29-1
size: -
J: TRBJ1-6

CDR3: CASSQTASYEQYF
V: TRBV5-5
size: -
J: TRBJ2-7

CDR3: CASSWLGETQYF
V: TRBV7-8
size: -
J: TRBJ2-5

CDR3: CASSYSSTDTQYF
V: TRBV11-2
size: -
J: TRBJ2-3

CDR3: CASSSQGIREKLFF
V: TRBV27
size: -
J: TRBJ1-4

CDR3: CASSLVLAGGANEQFF
V: TRBV5-1
size: -
J: TRBJ2-1

CDR3: CAWSVVGGSGANVLTF
V: TRBV30
size: -
J: TRBJ2-6

CDR3: CASSQERDGSSYNSPLHF
V: TRBV14
size: -
J: TRBJ1-6

CDR3: CASSVEPRSSGGPYNEQFF
V: TRBV9
size: -
J: TRBJ2-1

CDR3: CASSLSGQTYEQYF
V: TRBV5-4
size: -
J: TRBJ2-7

CDR3: CASSNDEIYGYTF
V: TRBV7-9
size: once
J: TRBJ1-2

CDR3: CASSTRTGFGNQPQHF
V: TRBV19
size: -
J: TRBJ1-5

CDR3: CASSAAPRGSSEQYF
V: TRBV9
size: -
J: TRBJ2-7

CDR3: CASSSRRGQDIQYF
V: TRBV6-5
size: -
J: TRBJ2-4

CDR3: CASSWAVGQGQNGELFF
V: TRBV5-8
size: -
J: TRBJ2-2

CDR3: CASSLATGSPSYEQYF
V: TRBV5-4
size: -
J: TRBJ2-7

CDR3: CASSRTVTTNEKLFF
V: TRBV19
size: few
J: TRBJ1-4

CDR3: CASSQYYTGELFF
V: TRBV3-1/TRBV3-2
size: -
J: TRBJ2-2

CDR3: CASSLPDRGQNYGYTF
V: TRBV28
size: -
J: TRBJ1-2

CDR3: CASSSRTVHVNNEQFF
V: TRBV28
size: -
J: TRBJ2-1

CDR3: CASSERTPTAFF
V: TRBV2
size: -
J: TRBJ1-1

CDR3: CASTRTGPRNQPQHF
V: TRBV19
size: -
J: TRBJ1-5

CDR3: CATSGGTGRTFF
V: TRBV24-1
size: -
J: TRBJ1-1

CDR3: CSVETMDRVGGYTF
V: TRBV29-1
size: -
J: TRBJ1-2

CDR3: CASSPERKASYEQYF
V: TRBV18
size: -
J: TRBJ2-7

CDR3: CASSNDRVKETQYF
V: TRBV21-1
size: -
J: TRBJ2-5

CDR3: CASSYWGVGDQPQHF
V: TRBV6-5
size: -
J: TRBJ1-5

CDR3: CASRESGRALIDTQYF
V: TRBV7-8
size: -
J: TRBJ2-3

CDR3: CAWQPESGLASNEQFF
V: TRBV30
size: -
J: TRBJ2-1

CDR3: CASSPQSRGRDGYTF
V: TRBV13
size: -
J: TRBJ1-2